This paragraph reports one T cell receptor beta chain. It lacks a known antigen. Per-base quality was not reported, and no clone a single base away is much larger than it. This sample is part of a study of T-cell reconstitution after alpha-beta-depleted transplantation in children (dated by TCRdb to 2015 to 2016). In the study overall: Using TCR repertoire profiling, the study quantitatively followed how T-cell immune reconstitution unfolded in children after TCRalphabeta/CD19-depleted allogeneic hematopoietic cell transplantation. Points the paper makes about the study in general: The high TCRbeta diversity at day 60 in some patients was ascribed to recipient T cells and intrathymic progenitors that had survived conditioning. The frequencies of hyperexpanded clones fell over the following months, and after one year, T-cell counts and TCRbeta diversity were mostly attributed to newly produced T cells. The apparently early recovery of alphabetaT-cell counts about two months after transplant reportedly depended on only several hundred rapidly expanded clones that came from non-depleted graft cells.

Receptor libraries were prepared by PCR. Sequencing was performed on an Illumina HiSeq 2500. TCR libraries were prepared with molecular barcoding, using unique molecular identifiers to normalize TCRbeta repertoire quantification. The public sequencing data were trimmed at Q25 with fastp and processed into clonotypes with MiXCR by TCRdb, which kept only in-frame beta chains. Identical CDR3 protein sequences are pooled into one entry, listed with their most common genes and DNA. The sample table contains 700,000 to 850,000 distinct CDR3 sequences; only one count was recorded for 15% to 20% of them. The top ten hold 5% of the sample. Trimming leaves V shorter by 8 bases and J shorter by 0 bases, with the junction holding 12 bases beyond the gene matches. The germline V gene encodes CDR1 KGHSH and CDR2 LQKENI. CDR3 length: 17 amino acids, cysteine to phenylalanine. The read is trimmed to its CDR3 DNA, 51 bases read in frame from base 1.

This specimen's treatment or condition label, interpreted: allogeneic hematopoietic cell transplantation with graft depleted of TCRalphabeta T cells and CD19 B cells. Transplant recipients were children who received TCRalphabeta/CD19-depleted allogeneic hematopoietic cell grafts. The sequence was obtained from a male patient aged 10 to 17 who had a stem cell transplant for acute lymphoblastic leukemia, so the T cells may come from the graft donor. Sample: PBMCs, mostly from graft donor cells, taken 360 days after TCRalphabeta/CD19-depleted stem cell transplant. The rearranged segments are TRBV18 and TRBJ2-1, with 8 bases aligning to TRBD1. The CDR3 protein sequence reads: CASELLRTGSSYNEQFF. The sequenced DNA: TGTGCCAGCGAACTATTACGGACAGGGAGCTCCTACAATGAGCAGTTCTTC.